A selection of T cell receptor beta chains follows, all from one sample in a study of blood T cell repertoires in COVID-19. Some clones are missing from TCRdb's copy, which holds only in-frame ones; the method was immunoSEQ multiplex PCR. The sample lists around 130,000 clones, around 89% occurring once. Sequencing was performed on peripheral blood. The receptors derive from an elderly woman with acute or convalescent COVID-19. Both conserved end residues are part of each CDR3. A D gene is named only where the DNA matches it firmly. Rows give clone size only sometimes, using once, few, many, or a class for an expanded clone.

J: TRBJ2-2
D: .
V: TRBV6-1
size: .
CDR3: CASSEWAGGTGELFF
DNA: TGTGCCAGCAGTGAATGGGCAGGTGGGACCGGGGAGCTGTTTTTT

J: TRBJ2-3
D: TRBD1
V: TRBV30
size: .
CDR3: CAWSPTGVDTQYF
DNA: TGTGCCTGGAGTCCTACAGGGGTAGATACGCAGTATTTT

J: TRBJ1-5
D: TRBD1
V: TRBV7-2
size: once
CDR3: CASSLIRTGGNQPQHF
DNA: TGTGCCAGCAGCTTAATCCGGACAGGGGGCAATCAGCCCCAGCATTTT

J: TRBJ1-1
D: .
V: TRBV7-3
size: .
CDR3: CASSPLGGMNTEAFF
DNA: TGTGCCAGCAGCCCCTTGGGGGGGATGAACACTGAAGCTTTCTTT

J: TRBJ2-2
D: .
V: TRBV29-1
size: .
CDR3: CSVVQNRNTGELFF
DNA: TGCAGCGTTGTACAAAACAGGAACACCGGGGAGCTGTTTTTT

J: TRBJ1-1
D: .
V: TRBV3-1/TRBV3-2
size: .
CDR3: CASSQAWSKNTEAFF
DNA: TGTGCCAGCAGCCAAGCTTGGAGCAAGAACACTGAAGCTTTCTTT

J: TRBJ1-1
D: .
V: TRBV5-1
size: .
CDR3: CASWGQPNTEAFF
DNA: TGCGCCAGCTGGGGGCAGCCGAACACTGAAGCTTTCTTT

J: TRBJ1-5
D: TRBD1
V: TRBV30
size: .
CDR3: CAWSPRDRVTQPQHF
DNA: TGTGCCTGGAGTCCTCGGGACAGGGTAACGCAGCCCCAGCATTTT

J: TRBJ1-2
D: TRBD1
V: TRBV5-6
size: .
CDR3: CASSLALTGGAGGYTF
DNA: TGTGCCAGCAGCTTGGCCCTGACAGGGGGCGCGGGAGGCTACACCTTC

J: TRBJ2-5
D: TRBD2
V: TRBV18
size: .
CDR3: CASSPGLAPQETQYF
DNA: TGTGCCAGCTCACCGGGACTAGCGCCTCAAGAGACCCAGTACTTC

J: TRBJ1-2
D: TRBD1
V: TRBV18
size: .
CDR3: CASSPPDRAYTF
DNA: TGTGCCAGCTCACCACCGGACAGGGCCTACACCTTC

J: TRBJ2-2
D: .
V: TRBV5-1
size: .
CDR3: CASSQTGTRGTGELFF
DNA: TGCGCCAGCAGCCAAACCGGGACAAGAGGCACCGGGGAGCTGTTTTTT

J: TRBJ1-1
D: .
V: TRBV5-1
size: once
CDR3: CASSLTLGGNTEAFF
DNA: TGCGCCAGCAGCTTGACCCTGGGAGGGAACACTGAAGCTTTCTTT

J: TRBJ2-1
D: TRBD1
V: TRBV6-6
size: .
CDR3: CASSRQGEDEQFF
DNA: TGTGCCAGCAGCCGACAGGGGGAGGATGAGCAGTTCTTC

J: TRBJ1-2
D: TRBD1
V: TRBV3-1/TRBV3-2
size: .
CDR3: CASSQRDRVYGYTF
DNA: TGTGCCAGCAGCCAAAGGGACAGGGTCTATGGCTACACCTTC

J: TRBJ2-7
D: .
V: TRBV29-1
size: .
CDR3: CSAAPQGVTYEQYF
DNA: TGCAGCGCCGCCCCGCAGGGTGTAACCTACGAGCAGTACTTC

J: TRBJ1-5
D: TRBD1
V: TRBV6-1
size: .
CDR3: CASSEALGDRVSTQHF
DNA: TGTGCCAGCAGTGAAGCTTTGGGGGACAGGGTCTCGACCCAGCATTTT

J: TRBJ1-2
D: .
V: TRBV29-1
size: .
CDR3: CSASIQVNYGYTF
DNA: TGCAGCGCCTCCATACAGGTTAACTATGGCTACACCTTC

J: TRBJ2-1
D: .
V: TRBV4-2
size: .
CDR3: CASSQVTGEQFF
DNA: TGTGCCAGCAGTCAAGTAACGGGTGAGCAGTTCTTC

J: TRBJ1-1
D: .
V: TRBV7-3
size: .
CDR3: CASSSNGGNTEAFF
DNA: TGTGCCAGCAGCTCGAACGGAGGGAACACTGAAGCTTTCTTT

J: TRBJ1-1
D: .
V: TRBV7-9
size: few
CDR3: CASSSQGTTNTEAFF
DNA: TGTGCCAGCAGCTCCCAGGGGACGACGAACACTGAAGCTTTCTTT

J: TRBJ1-5
D: .
V: TRBV24-1
size: .
CDR3: CATSDYQGYSNQPQHF
DNA: TGTGCCACCAGTGATTACCAGGGCTATAGCAATCAGCCCCAGCATTTT

J: TRBJ1-1
D: .
V: TRBV4-3
size: .
CDR3: CASSQEQGNTEAFF
DNA: TGCGCCAGCAGCCAAGAACAGGGGAACACTGAAGCTTTCTTT

J: TRBJ1-2
D: .
V: TRBV9
size: .
CDR3: CASSLRDINYGYTF
DNA: TGTGCCAGCAGCCTAAGGGACATAAACTATGGCTACACCTTC